Below are 16 T cell receptor beta chains sequenced from a single sample in a study of siplizumab effects on memory and regulatory T cells. Repertoires were generated with immunoSEQ multiplex PCR, while TCRdb's copy carries only in-frame clones and drops some. The profile shows 65,000 to 90,000 clones, 93% of them singletons. Sequenced input: CD8+ T cells sorted from blood. These receptors were taken from a human donor in good health.

V gene TRBV28 combines with J gene TRBJ2-7; perhaps TRBD1 as D (7 bases). This CDR3 region has 14 residues. Trimming removed 5 bases from V and 2 bases from J, with 13 bases in between. Germline V gene data show CDR1 as MDHEN and CDR2 as SYDVKM. CDR3 protein: CASSLQGGTYEQYF. As DNA, the CDR3 is TGTGCCAGCAGTCTTCAGGGGGGCACCTACGAGCAGTACTTC.

The rearrangement links TRBV4-2 to TRBJ2-1, with a possible D match to TRBD1 (6 bases). The germline V and J ends were trimmed by 4 bases and 1 base, with 20 bases remaining between them. Germline CDR1 reads LGHNA; CDR2 reads YNFKEQ. The CDR3 runs 18 residues. CDR3: CASSPLVPQGSSYNEQFF. The CDR3 DNA sequence: TGTGCCAGCAGCCCTCTTGTACCCCAGGGGAGTTCCTACAATGAGCAGTTCTTC.

The chain recombines TRBV10-1 with TRBJ2-1, with TRBD2 identical over 7 bases. V was clipped by 0 bases and J by 6 bases; unmatched bases: 11. The germline gives CDR1 WNHNN, CDR2 SYGVQD (reference sequence). The length of the CDR3 is 17 residues. This CDR3 is CASSESSLGLGFNEQFF. In nucleotides, the CDR3 is TGCGCCAGCAGTGAGTCTTCTTTAGGACTAGGTTTCAATGAGCAGTTCTTC.

This rearrangement joins TRBV29-1 to TRBJ2-7; TRBD1 or TRBD2 may be the D gene (6 bases each). The CDR3 runs to 13 residues. Germline V gene lookup returns CDR1 SQVTM and CDR2 ANQGSEA. Trimming stripped 7 bases from V and 0 bases from J, with 13 bases between. Here the CDR3 DNA reads TGCAGCGCCCACGGGGGCTCCTCCTACGAGCAGTACTTC. This sequence encodes CSAHGGSSYEQYF.

The chain has TRBV28 and TRBJ1-1, with a tentative D call TRBD1 (5 bases). The CDR3 is 14 amino acids. V lost 6 bases, J lost 5 bases, and 16 bases lay in between. Per the germline V gene, CDR1 is MDHEN and CDR2 is SYDVKM. The CDR3 nucleotides are TGTGCCAGCAGAAACCCAGGGTCACATACTGAAGCTTTCTTT. It yields the protein CASRNPGSHTEAFF.

The V gene is TRBV20-1, the J gene TRBJ1-2; the D gene is possibly TRBD1 (6 bases). The germline V gene encodes CDR1 DFQATT and CDR2 SNEGSKA (reference sequence). Trimming shortened V by 0 bases and J by 8 bases, and 7 bases separated the two germline ends. CDR3 size: 11 residues. DNA of the CDR3: TGCAGTGCTAGAGATAGGGGGGGCTACACCTTC. This sequence encodes CSARDRGGYTF.

The V and J genes are TRBV19 and TRBJ1-5; 7 nucleotides agree with TRBD1. This CDR3 comprises 13 residues. V trimming: 5 bases; J trimming: 7 bases; junction bases outside the gene matches: 5. CDR1 is LNHDA and CDR2 is SQIVND in the germline V gene (reference sequence). The CDR3 sequence: CASSDREGQPQHF. CDR3 nucleotides: TGTGCCAGTAGTGACAGGGAGGGCCAGCCCCAGCATTTT. The complete variable domain, with remaining parts taken from reference TRBV19 and TRBJ1-5, reads DGGITQSPKYLFRKEGQNVTLSCEQNLNHDAMYWYRQDPGQGLRLIYYSQIVNDFQKGDIAEGYSVSREKKESFPLTVTSAQKNPTAFYLCASSDREGQPQHFGDGTRLSIL.

J is TRBJ1-2 and V is TRBV28; 7 bases are a match to TRBD1. The CDR3 covers 15 residues. V trimming: 4 bases; J trimming: 5 bases; junction bases outside the gene matches: 10. Germline CDR1 is MDHEN and CDR2 is SYDVKM. CDR3: CASSSPAPTGYGYTF. CDR3 DNA sequence: TGTGCCAGCAGTTCCCCCGCCCCGACAGGGTATGGCTACACCTTC.

The V and J genes are TRBV27 and TRBJ2-7, with D uncertain. CDR1 is MNHEY, CDR2 SMNVEV, per germline (reference sequence). Trimming stripped 3 bases from V and 0 bases from J, with 9 bases between. The length of the CDR3 is 14 residues. The CDR3 region is CASSFGGHSYEQYF. CDR3 coding DNA: TGTGCCAGCAGTTTCGGCGGCCACTCCTACGAGCAGTACTTC.

This chain links TRBV7-8 with TRBJ1-4; D is ambiguous. Trimming left V 1 base short and J 2 bases short, with 2 bases between. This CDR3 comprises 13 residues. From germline, CDR1 is SGHVS and CDR2 FQNEAQ. CDR3 region: CASSLGTNEKLFF. CDR3 bases: TGTGCCAGCAGCTTAGGGACTAATGAAAAACTGTTTTTT.

Here the CDR3 reads CASSHTAEGDYGYTF. Here the CDR3 DNA reads TGTGCCAGTAGTCACACGGCCGAAGGGGACTATGGCTACACCTTC. The genes are TRBV19 and TRBJ1-2; D is possibly TRBD1 (5 bases). Trimming removed 5 bases from V and 3 bases from J, with 16 bases in between. Germline lookup yields CDR1 LNHDA and CDR2 SQIVND (reference sequence). The CDR3 extends over 15 amino acids.

The rearrangement uses TRBV6-5 and TRBJ2-7; possibly TRBD1 for D (5 bases). V was shortened by 0 bases and J by 6 bases, with 12 bases between the two germline ends. The germline gives CDR1 MNHEY, CDR2 SVGAGI. This CDR3 has 14 amino acids. The CDR3 sequence is CASSYSIGDSEQYF. In DNA form, the CDR3 reads TGTGCCAGCAGTTACTCGATAGGGGATTCCGAGCAGTACTTC.

The chain links TRBV6-1 to TRBJ2-7; a weak D match, TRBD2 (5 bases). The CDR3 runs to 12 residues. V dropped 3 bases and J dropped 7 bases, with 10 bases sitting between them. Germline CDR1 reads MNHNS; CDR2 reads SASEGT. In nucleotides, the CDR3 is TGTGCCAGCAGTGAGTGGGGAGAGGAGCAGTACTTC. It yields the protein CASSEWGEEQYF.

The chain has TRBV29-1 and TRBJ1-2; D unresolved. The germline CDR1 and CDR2 sequences are SQVTM and ANQGSEA. The V end was cut by 8 bases, the J end by 4 bases, with 23 bases between. CDR3 length equals 15 residues. CDR3 region: CSTDLGEGSSYGYTF. CDR3 coding DNA: TGCAGCACTGACCTTGGGGAGGGAAGCAGCTATGGCTACACCTTC.

The V gene is TRBV5-4, the J gene TRBJ1-2; D possibly corresponds to TRBD1 (6 bases). Germline assignment: CDR1 SGHNT and CDR2 YYREEE (reference sequence). CDR3 length: 12 amino acids. With 2 bases removed from V and 8 bases from J, the gap between germline ends came to 10 bases. The CDR3 DNA reads TGTGCCAGCAGCTTTGCAGGGGACGGCTACACCTTC. Encoded protein: CASSFAGDGYTF.

This chain joins TRBV2 and TRBJ2-1; 10 bases agree with TRBD2. V was clipped by 8 bases and J by 5 bases; unmatched bases: 6. Per the germline V gene, CDR1 is SNHLY and CDR2 is FYNNEI. The CDR3 loop spans 14 amino acids. CDR3 amino acids: CASLAGALDNEQFF. Here the CDR3 DNA reads TGTGCCAGCCTAGCGGGGGCCTTAGACAATGAGCAGTTCTTC.